These 25 T cell receptor beta chains were sequenced from one sample in a study of type 1 and type 2 diabetes patients. Amplification started from genomic DNA. Multiplex PCR with 30 forward and 13 reverse primers amplified the TCR beta CDR3. Via MiXCR, TCRdb re-called the multiplex PCR reads, giving one row per CDR3 protein. The table lists about 250,000 distinct CDR3 sequences, approximately 45% of them singletons. Source material: peripheral blood mononuclear cells (PBMCs). The origin of the receptors is a man between 18 and 35 years old with type 2 diabetes.

V and J are TRBV14 and TRBJ2-1; D may be TRBD1 or TRBD2 (5 bases each). Trimming pared 8 bases from V and 4 bases from J, leaving 18 bases between. This CDR3 contains 15 residues. Germline V gene lookup returns CDR1 SGHDN and CDR2 FVKESK. The DNA for the CDR3 is TGTGCCAGCGCGACTGGGGGTTACCCTTACAATGAGCAGTTCTTC. Amino acids: CASATGGYPYNEQFF.

The V gene is TRBV20-1, the J gene TRBJ1-4; D might be TRBD1 (6 bases). The CDR3 loop spans 14 amino acids. V lost 0 bases and J lost 8, with 13 bases in between. Germline V gene lookup returns CDR1 DFQATT and CDR2 SNEGSKA (reference sequence). CDR3 amino acids: CSARDGRGGEKLFF. CDR3 DNA sequence: TGCAGTGCTAGAGATGGCAGGGGAGGAGAAAAACTGTTTTTT.

This clonotype was seen at least ten times. The genes are TRBV10-1 and TRBJ2-3; TRBD2 matches at 9 bases. Trimming at V came to 4 bases and at J to 10 bases, leaving 15 bases not matched to a gene. CDR3 size: 16 residues. The germline gives CDR1 WNHNN, CDR2 SYGVQD (reference sequence). CDR3 sequence: CASSGTSEVNGRAQYF. CDR3 coding DNA: TGCGCCAGCAGTGGGACTAGCGAAGTCAATGGTCGGGCGCAGTATTTT.

This clonotype was counted only a few times. The V gene is TRBV6-6, the J gene TRBJ1-2; 7 bases fit TRBD1. V shed 6 bases and J 4 bases; nucleotides not matched to a gene: 17. Germline V gene data show CDR1 as MNHNY and CDR2 as SVGAGI (reference sequence). CDR3 length: 17 amino acids. The CDR3 spells CASSVWPKGQESYGYTF. In DNA form, the CDR3 reads TGTGCCAGCAGCGTTTGGCCCAAAGGACAGGAGAGCTATGGCTACACCTTC.

This clonotype was recorded a few times. The V and J genes are TRBV19 and TRBJ2-1, with D tentatively TRBD1 (6 bases). Trimming shortened V by 5 bases and J by 7 bases, and 9 bases separated the two germline ends. This CDR3 is 12 amino acids long. The germline CDR1 and CDR2 sequences are LNHDA and SQIVND (reference sequence). The CDR3 protein is CASSPDRNEQFF. In DNA, the CDR3 is TGTGCCAGTAGTCCCGACAGGAATGAGCAGTTCTTC.

This clonotype turned up a few times. This chain links TRBV7-3 with TRBJ2-2, with no clear D. The CDR3 spans 16 residues. Trimming took 5 bases from V and 9 from J, leaving 22 bases between them. Germline assignment: CDR1 SGHTA and CDR2 FQGTGA. CDR3 in DNA: TGTGCCAGCAGCCCGGAAGAACCCCCGTCACGGTGGGAGCTGTTTTTT. Translated: CASSPEEPPSRWELFF.

This clonotype was seen more than once but under ten times. The chain joins TRBV4-1 to TRBJ2-5; D might be TRBD1 (7 bases). The CDR3 loop spans 17 amino acids. In germline, CDR1 is MGHRA, CDR2 YSYEKL. Trimming stripped 0 bases from V and 3 bases from J, with 17 bases between. The CDR3 DNA follows: TGCGCCAGCAGCCAAGACGGATGGAGGGGGCTTAAAGAGACCCAGTACTTC. It yields the protein CASSQDGWRGLKETQYF.

The chain recombines TRBV2 with TRBJ2-7; the match to TRBD2 covers 8 bases. Germline trimming cut 1 base from V and 1 base from J; bases unmatched to any gene: 6. CDR1 and CDR2 (germline): SNHLY, FYNNEI. There are 16 residues in the CDR3. The CDR3 coding sequence is TGTGCCAGCAGTGAAGGGAGCGGGAGTAAATCCTACGAGCAGTACTTC. Encoded protein: CASSEGSGSKSYEQYF.

In this sample, this clonotype turned up many times. V is TRBV15 and J is TRBJ1-2, with D maybe TRBD1 (5 bases). Germline CDR1 LNHNV, CDR2 YYDKDF (reference sequence). This CDR3 has 17 amino acids. V lost 0 bases, J lost 2 bases, and 16 bases lay in between. The CDR3: CATSRDRQAGLNYGYTF. CDR3 sequence (DNA): TGTGCCACCAGCAGAGATCGGCAGGCAGGGCTAAACTATGGCTACACCTTC. Combining the CDR3 with reference TRBV15 and TRBJ1-2 gives the whole variable domain DAMVIQNPRYQVTQFGKPVTLSCSQTLNHNVMYWYQQKSSQAPKLLFHYYDKDFNNEADTPDNFQSRRPNTSFCFLDIRSPGLGDTAMYLCATSRDRQAGLNYGYTFGSGTRLTVV.

The chain joins TRBV5-1 to TRBJ1-2, with D perhaps TRBD1 (5 bases). The length of the CDR3 is 14 residues. Per germline, CDR1 SGHRS and CDR2 YFSETQ. V was cut by 1 base and J by 4 bases, with 11 bases left in between. CDR3: CASSLPGTPYGYTF. CDR3 DNA: TGCGCCAGCAGCTTGCCCGGGACGCCCTATGGCTACACCTTC.

This chain uses TRBV10-1 with TRBJ2-5; D is ambiguous. This CDR3 contains 13 residues. Germline values: CDR1 WNHNN, CDR2 SYGVQD (reference sequence). V lost 6 bases and J 5 bases, leaving 13 bases between the germline ends. CDR3: CASSSPGSETQYF. The CDR3, as DNA: TGCGCCAGCAGCAGTCCCGGGTCCGAGACCCAGTACTTC.

The chain is built from TRBV4-2 and TRBJ2-7; D may be TRBD1 (6 bases). The CDR3 has 14 amino acids. Germline-derived CDR1 and CDR2 are LGHNA and YNFKEQ. V gave up 0 bases and J gave up 2 bases, with 8 bases separating them. CDR3 sequence: CASSQERTAYEQYF. The CDR3 coding sequence is TGTGCCAGCAGCCAAGAAAGGACAGCCTACGAGCAGTACTTC.

In the case of this clonotype: This CDR3 is missing its conserved last phenylalanine or tryptophan, likely due to a read error. This rearrangement joins TRBV7-2 to TRBJ1-2; D ambiguous. CDR1 is SGHTA, CDR2 FQGNSA, per germline. The V and J ends lost 7 bases and 3 bases respectively, with 15 bases between them. This CDR3 region has 14 residues. As DNA, the CDR3 is TGTGCCAGCAACCCGGGAGGGCCTTACTATGGCTACACCTGC. It codes for CASNPGGPYYGYTC.

A few counts support this clonotype. The V call is TRBV9, the J call TRBJ1-2; D call uncertain. Deletions cut 0 bases from V and 2 bases from J, with 8 bases between. CDR3 length: 14 amino acids. CDR1 and CDR2 (germline): SGDLS, YYNGEE. In DNA, the CDR3 is TGTGCCAGCAGCGTAGATCCAGACAACTATGGCTACACCTTC. As protein: CASSVDPDNYGYTF.

This chain links TRBV20-1 with TRBJ2-5; D is uncertain. V was pared by 3 bases and J by 13 bases, with 15 bases between. Germline values: CDR1 DFQATT, CDR2 SNEGSKA (reference sequence). This CDR3 is built from 11 residues. As DNA, the CDR3 is TGCAGTGCTAGTCTGTCGATACTTGCGTACTTC. Translation: CSASLSILAYF.

The J gene is TRBJ2-1, the V gene TRBV28; weak D call: TRBD1 (5 bases). V lost 4 bases, J lost 6 bases, and 10 bases lay in between. The CDR3 is made up of 13 amino acids. From germline, CDR1 is MDHEN and CDR2 SYDVKM. CDR3 loop: CASSSTDGNEQFF. The CDR3 nucleotides are TGTGCCAGCAGTTCGACAGACGGCAATGAGCAGTTCTTC. The entire variable domain, with the rest obtained from reference TRBV28 and TRBJ2-1, is as follows: DVKVTQSSRYLVKRTGEKVFLECVQDMDHENMFWYRQDPGLGLRLIYFSYDVKMKEKGDIPEGYSVSREKKERFSLILESASTNQTSMYLCASSSTDGNEQFFGPGTRLTVL.

V is TRBV12-5 and J is TRBJ1-5; D is unresolved. The length of the CDR3 is 13 residues. CDR1 LGHNT and CDR2 FRNRAP come from the germline V gene. Trimming shortened V by 3 bases and J by 3 bases, and 6 bases separated the two germline ends. The chain's CDR3 is CASGLGINQPQHF. The CDR3 DNA follows: TGTGCTAGTGGTTTAGGTATCAATCAGCCCCAGCATTTT.

V gene TRBV7-8 combines with J gene TRBJ2-1, with 7 bases identical to TRBD1. This CDR3 is built from 15 residues. V shed 4 bases, J shed 5 bases, and the junction held 8 bases outside the gene matches. CDR1 and CDR2 (germline): SGHVS, FQNEAQ. The CDR3: CASSSHRDRDNEQFF. The CDR3 DNA sequence: TGTGCCAGCAGCTCCCACCGGGACAGAGACAATGAGCAGTTCTTC.

The rearrangement links TRBV28 to TRBJ1-1; D unclear. V was cut by 6 bases and J by 1 base, with 15 bases left in between. Germline V gene data show CDR1 as MDHEN and CDR2 as SYDVKM. The CDR3 runs 15 residues. The CDR3 loop reads CASRDGGRPNTEAFF. In nucleotides, the CDR3 is TGTGCCAGCAGGGATGGCGGACGACCGAACACTGAAGCTTTCTTT.

The chain uses TRBV19 and TRBJ1-1; D is unresolved. Deletions cut 3 bases from V and 4 bases from J, with 9 bases between. Germline lookup yields CDR1 LNHDA and CDR2 SQIVND (reference sequence). The CDR3 sequence is 13 residues long. The CDR3 nucleotides are TGTGCCAGTAGTATTCGCGGGTTCACTGAAGCTTTCTTT. It translates to CASSIRGFTEAFF.

The chain couples TRBV10-3 to TRBJ2-1; D may be TRBD2 (6 bases). The germline gives CDR1 ENHRY, CDR2 SYGVKD. This CDR3 region has 14 residues. Deletions cut 4 bases from V and 7 bases from J, with 14 bases between. CDR3 protein: CAISGDLGGNEQFF. The DNA for the CDR3 is TGTGCCATCAGTGGGGACCTTGGAGGGAATGAGCAGTTCTTC.

DNA for the CDR3: TGTGCCAGCAGTTGGGGGCAGGGTCGCAATCAGCCCCAGCATTTT. As protein: CASSWGQGRNQPQHF. The genes are TRBV12-3 or TRBV12-4 and TRBJ1-5; D is possibly TRBD1 (6 bases). Trimming shortened V by 4 bases and J by 2 bases, and 12 bases separated the two germline ends. The CDR3 consists of 15 residues.

This clonotype was detected only a few times. The chain uses TRBV7-2 and TRBJ1-1; D gene unclear. The CDR3 spans 13 residues. V was clipped by 1 base and J by 6 bases, with 9 bases between them. From germline, CDR1 is SGHTA and CDR2 FQGNSA. CDR3 in DNA: TGTGCCAGCAGCTTAGGGGTTGGAGCTGAAGCTTTCTTT. As protein: CASSLGVGAEAFF.

A note on this clonotype: A junction end diverges from the germline sequence, so it may reflect a read error. This chain uses TRBV4-1 with TRBJ2-7; TRBD2 aligns across 8 bases. Germline V gives CDR1 MGHRA, CDR2 YSYEKL. The CDR3 loop spans 18 amino acids. CDR3 in DNA: TGTGCCAGCAGCCAGGGGAGGCCGGATAGCGGGGACCCCTACGAGCAGTACTTC. Protein product: CASSQGRPDSGDPYEQYF.

The chain couples TRBV10-3 to TRBJ2-2; D is possibly TRBD2 (6 bases). This CDR3 is 14 amino acids long. CDR1 is ENHRY and CDR2 is SYGVKD in the germline V gene. V was pared by 4 bases and J by 4 bases, with 10 bases between. CDR3 sequence reads: CAISGLEGTGELFF. The CDR3 nucleotides read TGTGCCATCAGTGGGCTGGAGGGCACCGGGGAGCTGTTTTTT.